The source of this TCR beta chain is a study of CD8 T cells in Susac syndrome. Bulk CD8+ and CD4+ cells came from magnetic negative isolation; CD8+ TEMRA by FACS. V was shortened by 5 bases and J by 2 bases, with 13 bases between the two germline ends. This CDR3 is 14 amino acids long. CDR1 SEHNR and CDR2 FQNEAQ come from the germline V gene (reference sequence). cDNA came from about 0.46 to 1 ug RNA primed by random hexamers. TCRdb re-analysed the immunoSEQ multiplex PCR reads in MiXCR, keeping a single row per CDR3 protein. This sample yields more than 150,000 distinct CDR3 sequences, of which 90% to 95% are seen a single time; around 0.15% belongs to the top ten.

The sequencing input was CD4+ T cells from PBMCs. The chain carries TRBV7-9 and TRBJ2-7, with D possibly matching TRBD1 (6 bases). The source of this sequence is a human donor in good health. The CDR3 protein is CASSTGMIPYEQYF. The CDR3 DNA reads TGTGCCAGCAGCACAGGGATGATACCCTACGAGCAGTACTTC.